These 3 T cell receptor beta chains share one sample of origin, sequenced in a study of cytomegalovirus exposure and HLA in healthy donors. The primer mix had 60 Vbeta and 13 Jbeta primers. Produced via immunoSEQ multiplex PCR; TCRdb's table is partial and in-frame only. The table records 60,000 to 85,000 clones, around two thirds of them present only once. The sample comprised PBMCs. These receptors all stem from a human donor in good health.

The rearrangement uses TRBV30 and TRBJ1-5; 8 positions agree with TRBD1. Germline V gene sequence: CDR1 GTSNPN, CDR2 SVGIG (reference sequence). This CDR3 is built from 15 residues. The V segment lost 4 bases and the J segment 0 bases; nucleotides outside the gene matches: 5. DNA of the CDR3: TGTGCCTGGAATCAGGGGGCTTATAGCAATCAGCCCCAGCATTTT. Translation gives CAWNQGAYSNQPQHF.

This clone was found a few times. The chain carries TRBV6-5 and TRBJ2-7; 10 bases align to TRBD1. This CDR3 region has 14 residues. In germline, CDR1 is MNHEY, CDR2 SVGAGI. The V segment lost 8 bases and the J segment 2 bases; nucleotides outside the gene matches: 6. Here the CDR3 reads CASRGTGVPYEQYF. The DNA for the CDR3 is TGTGCCAGCCGGGGGACAGGGGTCCCCTACGAGCAGTACTTC.

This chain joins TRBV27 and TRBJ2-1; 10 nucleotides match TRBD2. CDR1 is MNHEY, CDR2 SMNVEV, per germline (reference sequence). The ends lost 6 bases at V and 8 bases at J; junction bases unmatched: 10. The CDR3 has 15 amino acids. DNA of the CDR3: TGTGCCAGCAGCCATCGACTAGCGGGTATCTATGAGCAGTTCTTC. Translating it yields CASSHRLAGIYEQFF.